The clone carrying this TCR beta chain has just a few counts. This entry comes from a study of cytotoxic CD8 clonotypes in ibrutinib-treated CLL. Across the study: In all, about a dozen patients were relapsed/refractory, fewer than 16 were treatment-naive and about 17 were IGHV unmutated.

Generated by immunoSEQ multiplex PCR, the TCRdb table keeps only in-frame clones and is missing some. In the table there are about 58,000 clones, about 65% of which are singletons. Germline-derived CDR1 and CDR2 are KGHSH and LQKENI. CDR3 length: 13 residues. The germline V and J ends were trimmed by 2 bases and 8 bases, with 12 bases remaining between them. The genes are TRBV18 and TRBJ1-1; D is ambiguous. This receptor was identified in a human donor with chronic lymphocytic leukemia. The sample was PBMCs, taken after 12 months of ibrutinib treatment. The CDR3 DNA reads as TGTGCCAGCTCACCATCCGGGTATGACGAAGCTTTCTTT. This codes for CASSPSGYDEAFF.